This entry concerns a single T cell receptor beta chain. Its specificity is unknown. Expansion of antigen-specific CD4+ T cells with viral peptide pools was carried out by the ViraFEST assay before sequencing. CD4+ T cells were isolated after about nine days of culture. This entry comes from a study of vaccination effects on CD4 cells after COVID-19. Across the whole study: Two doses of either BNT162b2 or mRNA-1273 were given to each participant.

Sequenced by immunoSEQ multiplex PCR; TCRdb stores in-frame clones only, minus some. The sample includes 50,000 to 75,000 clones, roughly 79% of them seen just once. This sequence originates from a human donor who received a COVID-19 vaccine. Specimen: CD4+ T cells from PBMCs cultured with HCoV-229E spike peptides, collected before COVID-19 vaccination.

CDR3 DNA: TGTGCCAGCAGCCGGGACCCCAACACTGAAGCTTTCTTT. It codes for CASSRDPNTEAFF. This chain connects TRBV4-2 to TRBJ1-1, with a tentative D call TRBD1 (5 bases). V lost 4 bases and J 2 bases, leaving 8 bases between the germline ends. The germline V gene encodes CDR1 LGHNA and CDR2 YNFKEQ. The CDR3 runs 13 residues.